Below, 25 T cell receptor beta chains from the same sample are listed, as sequenced in a study of blood T cell repertoires in COVID-19. Sequenced by immunoSEQ multiplex PCR; TCRdb stores in-frame clones only, minus some. Among some 310,000 clones listed, 90% were seen once. Sequencing was carried out using peripheral blood. The origin of the receptors is a woman aged 40 to 50 with COVID-19, enrolled during active disease.

The chain is built from TRBV2 and TRBJ1-1; D gene uncertain. Trimming removed 2 bases at V and 1 base at J, with 11 bases between. From germline, CDR1 is SNHLY and CDR2 FYNNEI. The CDR3 has 15 amino acids. CDR3 nucleotides: TGTGCCAGCAGTGAAACTAATTTTGGGAACACTGAAGCTTTCTTT. Amino acids: CASSETNFGNTEAFF.

This clone was found once. The rearrangement joins TRBV15 to TRBJ2-5, with 11 bases matching TRBD1. The V and J ends lost 6 bases and 7 bases, in that order; junction bases with no gene match: 7. The length of the CDR3 is 14 residues. Germline V lookup: CDR1 LNHNV, CDR2 YYDKDF (reference sequence). Here the CDR3 reads CATRRTGGPGTQYF. The DNA of the CDR3 is TGTGCCACCAGGAGGACAGGGGGCCCGGGGACCCAGTACTTC.

The rearrangement joins TRBV7-2 to TRBJ2-3, with a possible D match to TRBD2 (6 bases). There are 15 residues in the CDR3. The V and J ends lost 1 base and 2 bases respectively, with 10 bases between them. Looked up from germline, CDR1 is SGHTA and CDR2 is FQGNSA. This CDR3 reads CASSLELADTDTQYF. The CDR3 coding sequence is TGTGCCAGCAGCTTAGAATTAGCGGACACAGATACGCAGTATTTT.

The chain is built from TRBV28 and TRBJ1-1, with D possibly matching TRBD1 (6 bases). The CDR3 has 13 residues. V was cut by 7 bases and J by 0 bases, with 9 bases left in between. CDR1 and CDR2 from the germline V gene are MDHEN and SYDVKM. The CDR3 DNA follows: TGTGCCAGCAATGGGGGCCTGAACACTGAAGCTTTCTTT. Its protein product is CASNGGLNTEAFF.

The chain employs TRBV18 and TRBJ1-4; D is ambiguous. The ends were cut back, 3 bases at V and 6 bases at J, with 17 bases in the middle. This CDR3 spans 16 amino acids. CDR1 and CDR2 (germline): KGHSH, LQKENI. CDR3 coding DNA: TGTGCCAGCTCACCGAGGGCCGGAGGCTTTGATGAAAAACTGTTTTTT. Amino acids: CASSPRAGGFDEKLFF.

The chain is built from TRBV20-1 and TRBJ2-5, with D hard to call. Germline V gene lookup returns CDR1 DFQATT and CDR2 SNEGSKA (reference sequence). Deletions cut 6 bases from V and 4 bases from J, with 9 bases between. CDR3 size: 11 residues. CDR3 DNA sequence: TGCAGTGCGAGCTTCGCAGAGACCCAGTACTTC. Its translation is CSASFAETQYF.

The chain joins TRBV24-1 to TRBJ1-4; TRBD1 matches 7 bases. CDR1 and CDR2 from the germline V gene are KGHDR and SFDVKD. The CDR3 has 16 residues. The trim removed 3 bases at V and 6 bases at J, leaving 9 bases unmatched. The CDR3 DNA is TGTGCCACCAGTGATCCCACAGGGGACGGGTATGAAAAACTGTTTTTT. It codes for CATSDPTGDGYEKLFF.

This chain joins TRBV6-5 and TRBJ2-7, with 7 positions matching TRBD1. This CDR3 region has 14 residues. Losses at the gene ends were 6 bases for V and 2 bases for J; bases not matched to a gene: 7. Germline V gives CDR1 MNHEY, CDR2 SVGAGI. This CDR3 is CASRLDRDAYEQYF. Written as DNA, the CDR3 is TGTGCCAGCAGACTTGACAGGGACGCCTACGAGCAGTACTTC.

This chain joins TRBV4-2 and TRBJ1-2; D call uncertain. V was clipped by 4 bases and J by 5 bases, with 17 bases between them. The CDR3 runs to 15 residues. Germline V lookup: CDR1 LGHNA, CDR2 YNFKEQ. CDR3 nucleotides: TGTGCCAGCAGCCTAGGCCTGACAAGTAATTATGGCTACACCTTC. Protein: CASSLGLTSNYGYTF.

The chain uses TRBV28 and TRBJ2-3; TRBD2 agrees at 11 bases. From germline, CDR1 is MDHEN and CDR2 SYDVKM. V shed 6 bases and J 2 bases; nucleotides not matched to a gene: 7. This CDR3 comprises 16 residues. The CDR3 protein is CASRPPGLADTDTQYF. The CDR3, as DNA: TGTGCCAGCAGGCCCCCGGGACTAGCGGACACAGATACGCAGTATTTT.

V is TRBV5-4 and J is TRBJ2-3, with 7 bases matching TRBD1. The CDR3 sequence is 15 residues long. The V and J ends lost 5 bases and 0 bases, in that order; junction bases with no gene match: 6. Germline V lookup: CDR1 SGHNT, CDR2 YYREEE (reference sequence). The CDR3 DNA is TGTGCCAGCAGTCGACAGGGAGTAAGCACAGATACGCAGTATTTT. Translating gives CASSRQGVSTDTQYF.

The V call is TRBV10-3, the J call TRBJ1-2; D unclear. CDR3 length: 10 residues. Trimming stripped 8 bases from V and 5 bases from J, with 6 bases between. From germline, CDR1 is ENHRY and CDR2 SYGVKD. CDR3 bases: TGTGCCATCGGCTCTTATGGCTACACCTTC. This encodes CAIGSYGYTF.

Only one count was recorded for this clone. The V and J genes are TRBV4-3 and TRBJ2-3; no reliable D call. There are 16 residues in the CDR3. Trimming removed 0 bases from V and 2 bases from J, with 12 bases in between. Germline-derived CDR1 and CDR2 are LGHNA and YSLEER. Here the CDR3 reads CASSQDTVNPTDTQYF. CDR3 nucleotide sequence: TGCGCCAGCAGCCAAGATACGGTTAATCCCACAGATACGCAGTATTTT.

V is TRBV18 and J is TRBJ1-4, with TRBD1 identical over 7 bases. After removal of 3 bases from V and 7 bases from J, the junction contained 5 bases not matched to a gene. Germline V gene lookup returns CDR1 KGHSH and CDR2 LQKENI. The CDR3 runs 14 residues. The CDR3 sequence is CASSPTGLVEKLFF. The CDR3, as DNA: TGTGCCAGCTCACCGACAGGGTTGGTTGAAAAACTGTTTTTT.

The chain carries TRBV6-2 or TRBV6-3 and TRBJ1-2; weak D call: TRBD1 (6 bases). The CDR3 extends over 14 amino acids. Per germline, CDR1 MNHEY and CDR2 SVGEGT. Trimming cost V 0 bases and J 1 base, with 6 bases left between them. Written as DNA, the CDR3 is TGTGCCAGCAGTTACTCGGACAGTAACTATGGCTACACCTTC. It yields the protein CASSYSDSNYGYTF.

This sequence joins TRBV21-1 and TRBJ2-7; TRBD1 is taken as the D call from the table, unchecked against the DNA. TRBV21-1 is marked as a pseudogene. CDR3 length: 18 amino acids. The CDR3 protein is CASSDPYPPDRERSEQYF. The CDR3 bases are TGTGCCAGCAGCGACCCCTATCCGCCGGACAGGGAGAGAAGCGAGCAGTACTTC.

The CDR3 region is CSGGQGADTEAFF. CDR3 nucleotide sequence: TGCAGCGGAGGACAGGGGGCAGACACTGAAGCTTTCTTT. This chain joins TRBV29-1 and TRBJ1-1, with TRBD1 matching over 11 bases. The CDR3 totals 13 residues. V was pared by 7 bases and J by 3 bases, with 4 bases of the junction left unmatched. CDR1 and CDR2 (germline): SQVTM, ANQGSEA.

V usage is TRBV14 and J usage is TRBJ1-1, with a tentative D call TRBD1 (6 bases). The germline CDR1 and CDR2 sequences are SGHDN and FVKESK. With 2 bases removed from V and 3 bases from J, the gap between germline ends came to 13 bases. This CDR3 is 15 amino acids long. CDR3 amino acids: CASSQLKGQHTEAFF. The CDR3 DNA sequence: TGTGCCAGCAGCCAACTAAAGGGACAACACACTGAAGCTTTCTTT.

This clone was observed once. The gene calls are TRBV7-9 and TRBJ2-1; 15 bases map to TRBD2. The CDR3 extends over 18 amino acids. In germline, CDR1 is SEHNR, CDR2 FQNEAQ (reference sequence). The trim removed 5 bases at V and 2 bases at J, leaving 7 bases unmatched. The CDR3 DNA sequence: TGTGCCAGCAGCCACGGGACTAGCGGGAGGATCCCCTACAATGAGCAGTTCTTC. This translates into CASSHGTSGRIPYNEQFF. The full variable domain, with the rest looked up from reference TRBV7-9 and TRBJ2-1, is DTGVSQNPRHKITKRGQNVTFRCDPISEHNRLYWYRQTLGQGPEFLTYFQNEAQLEKSRLLSDRFSAERPKGSFSTLEIQRTEQGDSAMYLCASSHGTSGRIPYNEQFFGPGTRLTVL.

CDR3 loop: CASSELQGSSSYNSPLHF. Written as DNA, the CDR3 is TGTGCCAGCAGTGAATTACAGGGGTCGAGCTCCTATAATTCACCCCTCCACTTT. This chain connects TRBV6-1 to TRBJ1-6; 7 positions match TRBD1. Looked up from germline, CDR1 is MNHNS and CDR2 is SASEGT. V gave up 2 bases and J gave up 0 bases; unmatched junction bases: 7. The CDR3 extends over 18 amino acids.

The gene calls are TRBV21-1 and TRBJ2-1; the table's D call, TRBD2, was not checked against the DNA. TRBV21-1 is marked as a pseudogene. This CDR3 has 13 residues. The CDR3: CASHAIAGHEQFF. The CDR3, as DNA: TGTGCCAGCCACGCTATAGCGGGCCATGAGCAGTTCTTC.

The chain recombines TRBV3-1 (or the pseudogene TRBV3-2) with TRBJ1-1; D is perhaps TRBD1 (6 bases). The CDR3 sequence is 12 residues long. Germline loops: CDR1 LGHDT, CDR2 YNNKEL (reference sequence). Trimming took 6 bases from V and 3 from J, leaving 8 bases between them. The CDR3 DNA reads as TGTGCCAGCAGTTACAGGGACACTGAAGCTTTCTTT. It specifies CASSYRDTEAFF.

This clone was detected only a few times. V gene TRBV25-1 combines with J gene TRBJ1-6; no firm D call. With 5 bases removed from V and 6 bases from J, the gap between germline ends came to 11 bases. The CDR3 sequence is 14 residues long. Germline values: CDR1 MGHDK, CDR2 SYGVNS. CDR3: CASSLPGSNSPLHF. CDR3 sequence (DNA): TGTGCCAGCAGTCTCCCTGGGAGTAATTCACCCCTCCACTTT.

V usage is TRBV7-2 and J usage is TRBJ1-2; 8 nucleotides match TRBD1. The V gene end was trimmed by 5 bases and the J gene end by 7 bases; junction bases not matched to a gene: 6. Germline V lookup: CDR1 SGHTA, CDR2 FQGNSA. The CDR3 has 13 residues. The CDR3 nucleotides read TGTGCCAGCAGCATAACAGGGGGAGGTGGCTACACCTTC. This gives the protein CASSITGGGGYTF.

The rearrangement links TRBV5-1 to TRBJ1-4; D perhaps matches TRBD1 (6 bases). The CDR3 sequence is 15 residues long. V was clipped by 0 bases and J by 8 bases, with 14 bases between them. Germline V gene data show CDR1 as SGHRS and CDR2 as YFSETQ. The CDR3 coding sequence is TGCGCCAGCAGCTTGGGAGGGACAAAGGGCGAAAAACTGTTTTTT. Translation gives CASSLGGTKGEKLFF.